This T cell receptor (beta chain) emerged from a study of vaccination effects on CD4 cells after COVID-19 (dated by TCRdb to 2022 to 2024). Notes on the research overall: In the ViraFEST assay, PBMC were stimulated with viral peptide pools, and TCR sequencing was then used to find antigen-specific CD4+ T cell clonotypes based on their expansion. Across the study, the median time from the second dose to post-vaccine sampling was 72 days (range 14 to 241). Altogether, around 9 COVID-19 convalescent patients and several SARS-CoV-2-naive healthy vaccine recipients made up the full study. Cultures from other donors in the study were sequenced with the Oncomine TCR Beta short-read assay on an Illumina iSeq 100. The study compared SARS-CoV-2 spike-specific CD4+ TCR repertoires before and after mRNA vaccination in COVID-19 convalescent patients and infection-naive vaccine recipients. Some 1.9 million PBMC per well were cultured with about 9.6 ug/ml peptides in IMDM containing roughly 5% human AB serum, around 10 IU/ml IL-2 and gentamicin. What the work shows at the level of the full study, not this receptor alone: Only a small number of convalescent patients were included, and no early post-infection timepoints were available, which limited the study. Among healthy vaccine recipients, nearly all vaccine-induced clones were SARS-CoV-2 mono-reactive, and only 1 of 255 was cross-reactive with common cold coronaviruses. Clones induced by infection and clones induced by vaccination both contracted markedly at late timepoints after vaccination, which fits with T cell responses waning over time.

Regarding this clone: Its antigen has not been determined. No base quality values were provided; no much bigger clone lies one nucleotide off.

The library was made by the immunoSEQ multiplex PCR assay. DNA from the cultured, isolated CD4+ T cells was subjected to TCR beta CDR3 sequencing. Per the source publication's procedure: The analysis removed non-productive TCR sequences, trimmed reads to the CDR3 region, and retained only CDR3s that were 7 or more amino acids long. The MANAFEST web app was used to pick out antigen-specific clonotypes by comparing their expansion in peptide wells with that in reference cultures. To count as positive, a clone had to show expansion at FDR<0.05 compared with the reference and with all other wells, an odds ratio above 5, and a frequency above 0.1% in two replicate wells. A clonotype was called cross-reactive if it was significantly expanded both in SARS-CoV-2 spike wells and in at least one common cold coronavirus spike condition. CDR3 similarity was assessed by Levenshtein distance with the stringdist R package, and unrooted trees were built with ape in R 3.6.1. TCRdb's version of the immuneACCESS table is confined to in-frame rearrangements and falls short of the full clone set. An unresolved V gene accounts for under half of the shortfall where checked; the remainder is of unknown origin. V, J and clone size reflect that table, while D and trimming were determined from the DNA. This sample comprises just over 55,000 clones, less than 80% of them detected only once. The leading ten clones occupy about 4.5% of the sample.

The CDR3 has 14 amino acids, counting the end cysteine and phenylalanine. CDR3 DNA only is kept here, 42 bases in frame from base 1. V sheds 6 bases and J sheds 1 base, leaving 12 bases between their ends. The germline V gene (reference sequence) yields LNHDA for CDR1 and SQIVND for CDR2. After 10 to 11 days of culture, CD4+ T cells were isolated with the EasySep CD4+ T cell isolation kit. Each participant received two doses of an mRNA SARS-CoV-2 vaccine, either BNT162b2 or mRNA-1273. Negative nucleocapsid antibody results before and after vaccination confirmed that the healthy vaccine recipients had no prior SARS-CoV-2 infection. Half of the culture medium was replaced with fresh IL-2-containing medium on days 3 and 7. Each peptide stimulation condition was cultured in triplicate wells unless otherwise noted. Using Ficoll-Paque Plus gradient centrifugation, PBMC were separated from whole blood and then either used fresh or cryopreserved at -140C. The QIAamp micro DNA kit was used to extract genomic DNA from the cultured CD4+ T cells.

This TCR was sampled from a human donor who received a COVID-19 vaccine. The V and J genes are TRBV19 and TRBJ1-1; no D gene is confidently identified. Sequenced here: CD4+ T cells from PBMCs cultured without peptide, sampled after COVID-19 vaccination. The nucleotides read TGTGCCAGTAGCGGACGGCGGGCGAACACTGAAGCTTTCTTT. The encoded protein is CASSGRRANTEAFF.